Listed below are T cell receptor beta chains from one sample, sequenced in a study of cytomegalovirus exposure and HLA in healthy donors. Profiled with immunoSEQ multiplex PCR; TCRdb holds only in-frame clones, not every one. This sample carries tens of thousands of clones, 85% to 95% of them seen once, and the ten largest clones take 1.5% to 2%. Sequenced sample: PBMCs. The receptors shown here come from a woman younger than 35 in good health and CMV-seropositive. The CDR3 runs from the conserved cysteine through the conserved F or W. Each record gives: V gene, J gene, clone size, CDR3 protein. Where a row states a size, it is once, few, many or the class of an expanded clone; other rows omit it.

v_call: TRBV7-9; j_call: TRBJ2-7; clone_size: .; cdr3_aa: CASSQSGLSSYEQYF
v_call: TRBV4-1; j_call: TRBJ1-5; clone_size: .; cdr3_aa: CASSLSTGAGNQPQHF
v_call: TRBV5-1; j_call: TRBJ1-4; clone_size: once; cdr3_aa: CASSPWTGGANEKLFF
v_call: TRBV27; j_call: TRBJ2-3; clone_size: .; cdr3_aa: CASGSGGGPFADTQYF
v_call: TRBV7-2; j_call: TRBJ2-3; clone_size: .; cdr3_aa: CASSLVASGGTDTQYF
v_call: TRBV5-4; j_call: TRBJ2-5; clone_size: .; cdr3_aa: CATTGQGKETQYF
v_call: TRBV5-1; j_call: TRBJ2-7; clone_size: .; cdr3_aa: CASSRSWDRGYEQYF
v_call: TRBV11-3; j_call: TRBJ1-5; clone_size: .; cdr3_aa: CASRHRRTGGSLSNQPQHF
v_call: TRBV6-4; j_call: TRBJ2-3; clone_size: once; cdr3_aa: CASSASGVGDTQYF
v_call: TRBV11-3; j_call: TRBJ2-2; clone_size: .; cdr3_aa: CASRGRTNTGELFF
v_call: TRBV9; j_call: TRBJ2-1; clone_size: .; cdr3_aa: CASSVGWGTSGYNEQFF
v_call: TRBV11-2; j_call: TRBJ2-7; clone_size: .; cdr3_aa: CASSRLQRYEQYF
v_call: TRBV7-9; j_call: TRBJ1-1; clone_size: .; cdr3_aa: CASSSLEGLTEAFF
v_call: TRBV5-1; j_call: TRBJ2-7; clone_size: .; cdr3_aa: CASSLEGPPYEQYF
v_call: TRBV7-3; j_call: TRBJ2-3; clone_size: .; cdr3_aa: CASSLSGIEDTQYF
v_call: TRBV13; j_call: TRBJ2-5; clone_size: .; cdr3_aa: CASSPQKELWETQYF
v_call: TRBV11-2; j_call: TRBJ2-1; clone_size: .; cdr3_aa: CASSLSGQGAYNEQFF
v_call: TRBV7-2; j_call: TRBJ1-5; clone_size: .; cdr3_aa: CASSLMSVEGQPQHF
v_call: TRBV2; j_call: TRBJ1-1; clone_size: .; cdr3_aa: CASSPTGVYTEAFF
v_call: TRBV25-1; j_call: TRBJ2-7; clone_size: .; cdr3_aa: CASTGTDSYEQYF
v_call: TRBV2; j_call: TRBJ2-7; clone_size: .; cdr3_aa: CASSVGMGTDEQYF
v_call: TRBV14; j_call: TRBJ2-7; clone_size: .; cdr3_aa: CASSQDYGGASWDEQYF
v_call: TRBV19; j_call: TRBJ2-1; clone_size: .; cdr3_aa: CASRTGSHNEQFF
v_call: TRBV28; j_call: TRBJ2-3; clone_size: .; cdr3_aa: CASRVYSGGAMNTQYF
v_call: TRBV5-6; j_call: TRBJ2-3; clone_size: .; cdr3_aa: CASSLPGQITDTQYF
v_call: TRBV11-1; j_call: TRBJ1-4; clone_size: .; cdr3_aa: CASSRGDSRVEKLFF
v_call: TRBV11-2; j_call: TRBJ2-1; clone_size: .; cdr3_aa: CASSLGEVGNEQFF
v_call: TRBV2; j_call: TRBJ2-1; clone_size: .; cdr3_aa: CASSGTAVSYNEQFF
v_call: TRBV30; j_call: TRBJ1-1; clone_size: .; cdr3_aa: CAWRAGSGGTEAFF
v_call: TRBV5-1; j_call: TRBJ2-5; clone_size: .; cdr3_aa: CASSLGPLAGGETQYF
v_call: TRBV2; j_call: TRBJ1-2; clone_size: .; cdr3_aa: CASTEPGGYTF
v_call: TRBV6-6; j_call: TRBJ2-5; clone_size: .; cdr3_aa: CASSDSGTHQETQYF
v_call: TRBV5-1; j_call: TRBJ2-7; clone_size: .; cdr3_aa: CASSLTGGYEQYF
v_call: TRBV1; j_call: TRBJ2-4; clone_size: few; cdr3_aa: CTSSQEVLAGVAKNIQYF
v_call: TRBV7-9; j_call: TRBJ2-3; clone_size: .; cdr3_aa: CATGLVGTDTQYF
v_call: TRBV7-8; j_call: TRBJ2-7; clone_size: .; cdr3_aa: CASSAGLAYEQYF
v_call: TRBV6-4; j_call: TRBJ2-2; clone_size: few; cdr3_aa: CASSQDSSTGELFF
v_call: TRBV25-1; j_call: TRBJ1-1; clone_size: .; cdr3_aa: CASRQITGEAFF